This T cell receptor (beta chain) was sequenced for a study of shared clonotypes between healthy human individuals. Naive CD8 populations comprised CD45RO-negative cells positively selected for CCR7, excluding terminally differentiated effector memory CD45RA+ cells. Per sorted-subset replicate PCR, input was approximately 180 ng DNA, representing 30,000 to 35,000 T cell genomes. Repertoires were generated with immunoSEQ multiplex PCR, while TCRdb's copy carries only in-frame clones and drops some. Among about 2.2 million clones, around 93% were seen once, and the ten largest hold over 1.5%. The germline gives CDR1 MNHEY, CDR2 SMNVEV (reference sequence). V was pared by 3 bases and J by 0 bases, with 14 bases between. This CDR3 region has 16 residues.

Material: naive CD8+ T cells from PBMCs. The gene calls are TRBV27 and TRBJ1-1; no definite D call. The sequence derives from a man aged 18 to 30 in good health. Some clones in this sample may be carry-over from other donors' samples. The CDR3 DNA reads TGTGCCAGCAGTTTCTCCCCCCCGCGGATGAACACTGAAGCTTTCTTT. It encodes CASSFSPPRMNTEAFF.